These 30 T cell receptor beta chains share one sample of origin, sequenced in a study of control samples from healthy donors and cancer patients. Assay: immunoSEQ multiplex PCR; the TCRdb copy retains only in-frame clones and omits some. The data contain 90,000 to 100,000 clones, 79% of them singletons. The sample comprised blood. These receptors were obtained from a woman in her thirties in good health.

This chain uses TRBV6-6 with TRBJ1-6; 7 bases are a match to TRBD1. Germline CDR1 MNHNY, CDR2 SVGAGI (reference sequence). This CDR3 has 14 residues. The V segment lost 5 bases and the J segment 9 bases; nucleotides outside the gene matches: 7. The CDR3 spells CASSTGDRASPLHF. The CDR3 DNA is TGTGCCAGCAGTACCGGGGACAGAGCTTCACCCCTCCACTTT.

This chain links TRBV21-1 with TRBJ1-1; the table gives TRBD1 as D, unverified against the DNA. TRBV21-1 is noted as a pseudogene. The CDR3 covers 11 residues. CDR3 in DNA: TGTGCCAGCACAGGGTACACTGAAGCTTTCTTT. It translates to CASTGYTEAFF.

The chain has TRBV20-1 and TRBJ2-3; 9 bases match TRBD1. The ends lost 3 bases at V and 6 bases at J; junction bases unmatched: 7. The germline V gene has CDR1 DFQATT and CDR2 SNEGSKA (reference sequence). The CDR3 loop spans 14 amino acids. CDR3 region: CSASNDRGDDTQYF. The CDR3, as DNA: TGCAGTGCTAGTAACGACAGGGGGGACGATACGCAGTATTTT.

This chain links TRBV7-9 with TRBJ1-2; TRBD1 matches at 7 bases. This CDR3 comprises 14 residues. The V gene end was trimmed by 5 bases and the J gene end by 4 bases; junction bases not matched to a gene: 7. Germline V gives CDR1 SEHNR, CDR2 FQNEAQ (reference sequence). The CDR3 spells CASSPIGTAYGYTF. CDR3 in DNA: TGTGCCAGCAGCCCAATAGGGACAGCCTATGGCTACACCTTC.

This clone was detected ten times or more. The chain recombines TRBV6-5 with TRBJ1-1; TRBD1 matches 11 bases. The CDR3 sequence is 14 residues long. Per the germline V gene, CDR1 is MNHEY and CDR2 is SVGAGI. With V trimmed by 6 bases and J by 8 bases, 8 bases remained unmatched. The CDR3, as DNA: TGTGCCAGCAGCCCGGACAGGGGGCGAGGGGAAGCTTTCTTT. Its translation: CASSPDRGRGEAFF.

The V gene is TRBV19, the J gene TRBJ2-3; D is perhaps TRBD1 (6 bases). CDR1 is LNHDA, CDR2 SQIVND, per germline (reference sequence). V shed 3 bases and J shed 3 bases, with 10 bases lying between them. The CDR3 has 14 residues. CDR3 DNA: TGTGCCAGTAGTATTGCAAGGGGGACAGATACGCAGTATTTT. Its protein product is CASSIARGTDTQYF.

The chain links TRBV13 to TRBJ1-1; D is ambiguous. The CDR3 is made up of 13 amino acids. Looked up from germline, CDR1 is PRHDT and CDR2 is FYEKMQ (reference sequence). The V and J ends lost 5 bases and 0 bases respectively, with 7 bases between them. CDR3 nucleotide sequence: TGTGCCAGCAGCCCAGAAGTGAACACTGAAGCTTTCTTT. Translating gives CASSPEVNTEAFF.

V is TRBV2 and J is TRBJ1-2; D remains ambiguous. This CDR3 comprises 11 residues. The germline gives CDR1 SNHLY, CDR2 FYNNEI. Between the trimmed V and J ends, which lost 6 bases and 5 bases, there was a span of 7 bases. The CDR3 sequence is CASREIYGYTF. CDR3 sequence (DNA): TGTGCCAGCAGGGAGATTTATGGCTACACCTTC.

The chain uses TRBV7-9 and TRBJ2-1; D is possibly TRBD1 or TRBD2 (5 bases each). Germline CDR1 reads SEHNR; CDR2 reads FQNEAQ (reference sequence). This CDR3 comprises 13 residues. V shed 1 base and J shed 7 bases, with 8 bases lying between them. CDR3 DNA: TGTGCCAGCAGCTTAGGAGAGGGGAATGAGCAGTTCTTC. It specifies CASSLGEGNEQFF.

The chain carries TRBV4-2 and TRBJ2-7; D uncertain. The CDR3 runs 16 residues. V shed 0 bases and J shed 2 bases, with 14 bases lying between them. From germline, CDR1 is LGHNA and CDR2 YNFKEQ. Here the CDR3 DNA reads TGTGCCAGCAGCCAAGATGTGGTGCCGGTGACCTACGAGCAGTACTTC. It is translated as CASSQDVVPVTYEQYF.

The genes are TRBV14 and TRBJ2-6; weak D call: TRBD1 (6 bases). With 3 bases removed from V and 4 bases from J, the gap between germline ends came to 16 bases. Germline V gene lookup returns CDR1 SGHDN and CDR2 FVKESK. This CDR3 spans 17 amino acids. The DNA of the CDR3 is TGTGCCAGCAGCCAGCCCATTACACAGGGAGGGGCCAACGTCCTGACTTTC. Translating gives CASSQPITQGGANVLTF.

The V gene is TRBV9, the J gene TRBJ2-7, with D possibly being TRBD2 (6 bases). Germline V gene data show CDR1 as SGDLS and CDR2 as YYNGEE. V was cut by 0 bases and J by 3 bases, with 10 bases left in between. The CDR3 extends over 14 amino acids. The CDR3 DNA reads TGTGCCAGCAGCGTAGGCGGGGACCTCTACGAGCAGTACTTC. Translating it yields CASSVGGDLYEQYF.

CDR3 residues: CASSSPPDTQYF. The DNA of the CDR3 is TGTGCCAGCAGTTCCCCGCCAGATACGCAGTATTTT. The V gene is TRBV6-6, the J gene TRBJ2-3, with no clear D. Germline CDR1 reads MNHNY; CDR2 reads SVGAGI (reference sequence). V shed 4 bases and J shed 4 bases, with 6 bases lying between them. The CDR3 is 12 amino acids.

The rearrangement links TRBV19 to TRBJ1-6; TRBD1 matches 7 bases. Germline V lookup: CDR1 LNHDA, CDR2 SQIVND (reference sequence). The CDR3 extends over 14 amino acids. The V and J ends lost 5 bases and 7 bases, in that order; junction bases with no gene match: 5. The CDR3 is CASSEEGGNSPLHF. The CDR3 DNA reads TGTGCCAGTAGTGAGGAAGGGGGCAATTCACCCCTCCACTTT.

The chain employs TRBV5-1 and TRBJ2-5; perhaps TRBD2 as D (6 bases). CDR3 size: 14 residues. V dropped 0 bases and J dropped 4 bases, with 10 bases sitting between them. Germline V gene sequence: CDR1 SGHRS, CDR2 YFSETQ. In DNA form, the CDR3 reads TGCGCCAGCAGCTTGGAGGGAGGAATAGAGACCCAGTACTTC. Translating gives CASSLEGGIETQYF.

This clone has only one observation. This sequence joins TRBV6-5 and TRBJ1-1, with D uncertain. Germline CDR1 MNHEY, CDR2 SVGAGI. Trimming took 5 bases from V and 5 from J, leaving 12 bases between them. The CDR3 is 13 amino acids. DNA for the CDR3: TGTGCCAGCAGTCGTAAACGGGGAACTGAAGCTTTCTTT. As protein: CASSRKRGTEAFF.

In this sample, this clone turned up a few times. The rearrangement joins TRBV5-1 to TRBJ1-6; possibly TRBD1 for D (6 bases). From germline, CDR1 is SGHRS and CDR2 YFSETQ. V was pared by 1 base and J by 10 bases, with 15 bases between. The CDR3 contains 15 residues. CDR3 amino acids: CASSLLSQGQSPLHF. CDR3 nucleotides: TGCGCCAGCAGCTTGTTAAGCCAGGGACAATCACCCCTCCACTTT.

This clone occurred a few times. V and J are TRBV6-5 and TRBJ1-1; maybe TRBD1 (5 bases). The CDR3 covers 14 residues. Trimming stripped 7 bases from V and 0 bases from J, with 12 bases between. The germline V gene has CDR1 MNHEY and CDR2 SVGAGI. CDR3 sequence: CASTEGVVNTEAFF. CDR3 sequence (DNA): TGTGCCAGCACCGAAGGGGTAGTGAACACTGAAGCTTTCTTT.

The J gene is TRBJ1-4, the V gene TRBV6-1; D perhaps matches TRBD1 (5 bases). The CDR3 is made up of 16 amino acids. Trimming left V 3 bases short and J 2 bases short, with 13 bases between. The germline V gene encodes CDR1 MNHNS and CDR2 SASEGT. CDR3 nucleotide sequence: TGTGCCAGCAGTGATAGGGGCGGTCCGACTAATGAAAAACTGTTTTTT. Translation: CASSDRGGPTNEKLFF.

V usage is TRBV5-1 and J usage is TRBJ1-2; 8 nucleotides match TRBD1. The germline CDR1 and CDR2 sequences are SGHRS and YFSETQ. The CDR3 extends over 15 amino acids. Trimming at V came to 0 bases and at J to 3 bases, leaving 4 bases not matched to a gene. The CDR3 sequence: CASSLGWGQDYGYTF. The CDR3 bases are TGCGCCAGCAGCTTGGGTTGGGGACAGGACTATGGCTACACCTTC.

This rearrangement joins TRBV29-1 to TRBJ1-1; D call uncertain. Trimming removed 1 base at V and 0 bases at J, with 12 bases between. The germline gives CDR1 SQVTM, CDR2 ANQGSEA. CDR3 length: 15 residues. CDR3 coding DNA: TGCAGCGTTGAAGTGCCGGGTAACATGAACACTGAAGCTTTCTTT. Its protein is CSVEVPGNMNTEAFF.

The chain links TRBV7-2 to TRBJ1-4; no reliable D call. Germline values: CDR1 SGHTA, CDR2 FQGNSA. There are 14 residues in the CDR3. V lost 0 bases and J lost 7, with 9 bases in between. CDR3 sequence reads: CASSLAPRGEKLFF. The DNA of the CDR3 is TGTGCCAGCAGCTTAGCCCCCAGAGGTGAAAAACTGTTTTTT.

The CDR3 sequence is CSVRLAGVDETQYF. CDR3 in DNA: TGCAGCGTTCGGCTAGCGGGGGTTGATGAGACCCAGTACTTC. The chain carries TRBV29-1 and TRBJ2-5, with 10 bases that match TRBD2. The ends lost 5 bases at V and 5 bases at J; junction bases unmatched: 8. The CDR3 length is 14 residues. CDR1 SQVTM and CDR2 ANQGSEA come from the germline V gene.

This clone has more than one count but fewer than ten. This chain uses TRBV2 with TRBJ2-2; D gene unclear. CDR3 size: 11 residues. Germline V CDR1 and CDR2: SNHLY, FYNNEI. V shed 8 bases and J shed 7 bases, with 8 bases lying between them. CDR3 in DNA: TGTGCCAGCTCTTTTGTCGGGGAGCTGTTTTTT. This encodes CASSFVGELFF.

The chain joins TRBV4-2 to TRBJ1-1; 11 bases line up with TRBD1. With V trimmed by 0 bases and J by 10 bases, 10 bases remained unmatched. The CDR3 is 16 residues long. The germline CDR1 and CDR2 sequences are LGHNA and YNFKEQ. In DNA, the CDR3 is TGTGCCAGCAGCCAAGATATTGGACAGGGGGCGGCTGGAGCTTTCTTT. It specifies CASSQDIGQGAAGAFF.

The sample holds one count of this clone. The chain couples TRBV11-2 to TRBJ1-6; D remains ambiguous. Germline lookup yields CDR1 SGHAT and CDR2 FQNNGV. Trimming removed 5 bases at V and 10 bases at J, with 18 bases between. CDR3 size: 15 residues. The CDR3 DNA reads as TGTGCCAGCAGCGACCGGGATCCCTTGGGGTCACCCCTCCACTTT. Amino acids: CASSDRDPLGSPLHF.

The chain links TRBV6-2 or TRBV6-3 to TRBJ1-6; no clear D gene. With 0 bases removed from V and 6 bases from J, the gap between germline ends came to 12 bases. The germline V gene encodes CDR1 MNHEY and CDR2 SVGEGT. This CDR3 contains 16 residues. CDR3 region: CASSYSSQTGNSPLHF. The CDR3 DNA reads TGTGCCAGCAGTTACTCGAGCCAGACGGGTAATTCACCCCTCCACTTT.

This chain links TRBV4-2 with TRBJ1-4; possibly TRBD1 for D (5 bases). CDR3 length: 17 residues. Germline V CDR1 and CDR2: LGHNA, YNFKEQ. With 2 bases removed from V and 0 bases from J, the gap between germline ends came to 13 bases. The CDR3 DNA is TGTGCCAGCAGCCAACCTCGGACGGGGGCAACTAATGAAAAACTGTTTTTT. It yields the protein CASSQPRTGATNEKLFF.

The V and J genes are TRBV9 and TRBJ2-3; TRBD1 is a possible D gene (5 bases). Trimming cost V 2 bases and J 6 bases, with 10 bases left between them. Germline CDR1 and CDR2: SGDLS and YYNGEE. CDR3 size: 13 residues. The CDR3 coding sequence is TGTGCCAGCAGCGTTACAGGCCGGGATACGCAGTATTTT. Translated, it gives CASSVTGRDTQYF.

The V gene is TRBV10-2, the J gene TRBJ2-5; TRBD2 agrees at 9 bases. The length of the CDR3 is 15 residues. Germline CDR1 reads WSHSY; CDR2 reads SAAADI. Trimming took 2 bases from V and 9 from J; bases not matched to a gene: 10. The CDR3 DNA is TGCGCCAGCAGTGAGGCTAGCGGGGCCCCCGGGGCCCAGTACTTC. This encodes CASSEASGAPGAQYF.